The TCR beta chain under discussion was sequenced for a study of T cell changes during pregnancy in multiple sclerosis. The CDR3 contains 13 residues. Trimming removed 4 bases from V and 4 bases from J; junction bases left unmatched: 3. The germline gives CDR1 SGHDN, CDR2 FVKESK. Measured with immunoSEQ multiplex PCR; TCRdb has only the in-frame clones, and not every one. The sample gives 93,000 or so clones, 85% to 95% of which show up once; about 0.95% is in the top ten. The rearrangement links TRBV14 to TRBJ1-1, with 7 nucleotides matching TRBD1. The starting material was peripheral blood, obtained before pregnancy. The TCR comes from a female donor with multiple sclerosis, enrolled in a pregnancy study. The CDR3 DNA follows: TGTGCCAGCAGCCCGACAGGGTTCACTGAAGCTTTCTTT. This sequence encodes CASSPTGFTEAFF.